The clone carrying this T cell receptor (beta chain) has a count of ten or more. The antigen is undetermined. Isolation of PBMCs was performed on roughly 9 ml fresh peripheral blood. This record comes from a study of T cells in Graves' hyperthyroidism and ophthalmopathy. TCR beta CDR3 regions were amplified from RNA transcripts. The HTBI primer set drove a first-round RT-PCR of the TCR CDR3. MiXCR, applied by TCRdb to the multiplex PCR reads, yields one record per CDR3 protein. This table holds a few hundred thousand distinct CDR3 sequences, approximately 15% found once. Study observations and caveats: Ophthalmopathy was told apart from stable hyperthyroidism by a 13 V-J model. Blood also held most thyroid clonotypes expanded beyond 0.001.

V shed 6 bases, J shed 5 bases, and the junction held 9 bases outside the gene matches. The CDR3 is 14 residues long. Germline assignment: CDR1 MDHEN and CDR2 SYDVKM. The chain combines TRBV28 with TRBJ1-2; 7 bases line up with TRBD1. Material for sequencing was blood. The TCR sequence derives from a woman between 25 and 40 years old with Graves' ophthalmopathy. CDR3 coding DNA: TGTGCCAGCAGAAGACGGGACAGAATATATGGCTACACCTTC. Translated: CASRRRDRIYGYTF.